Following are 9 T cell receptor beta chains from one sample sequenced in a study of blood T cells in healthy people across ages. For the second PCR, which ran for 7 to 11 cycles, a sample-barcoded 5' primer and a J-beta primer mix were used. Via MiXCR, TCRdb re-called the 5' RACE reads, giving one row per CDR3 protein. This sample has 600,000 to 800,000 distinct CDR3 sequences, with about 50% found just once. What was sequenced was blood. Receptors originate from a woman aged 80 or over in good health.

This clonotype was found a few times. With a much larger clone just one base away, this may be a read error. V and J are TRBV29-1 and TRBJ2-1; weak D call: TRBD2 (5 bases). The J call may be faulty, since TRBJ2-7 better matches the DNA end. This CDR3 is built from 14 residues. In germline, CDR1 is SQVTM, CDR2 ANQGSEA. CDR3 coding DNA: TGCAGCGTTGAAGCGGGAAGGCCTTACAATGAGCAGTACTTC. Its translation: CSVEAGRPYNEQYF.

V usage is TRBV20-1 and J usage is TRBJ2-5, with 9 bases that match TRBD2. CDR3 length equals 15 residues. CDR1 and CDR2 from the germline V gene are DFQATT and SNEGSKA (reference sequence). Losses at the gene ends were 6 bases for V and 1 base for J; bases not matched to a gene: 9. The DNA for the CDR3 is TGCAGTGCCGGAAACCCGACTAGCGGCCAAGAGACCCAGTACTTC. Protein sequence: CSAGNPTSGQETQYF.

The V gene is TRBV20-1, the J gene TRBJ2-2; maybe TRBD2 (6 bases). Between the trimmed V and J ends, which lost 3 bases and 0 bases, there was a span of 14 bases. This CDR3 spans 16 amino acids. Per germline, CDR1 DFQATT and CDR2 SNEGSKA (reference sequence). CDR3 DNA sequence: TGCAGTGCTAGGGCCGCGGGCGGGGCGAACACCGGGGAGCTGTTTTTT. Translating it yields CSARAAGGANTGELFF.

This sequence joins TRBV29-1 and TRBJ1-2, with D perhaps matching TRBD1 (6 bases). Between the trimmed V and J ends, which lost 4 bases and 8 bases, there was a span of 11 bases. The CDR3 is made up of 11 amino acids. Germline CDR1 SQVTM, CDR2 ANQGSEA. The CDR3 loop reads CSVAGARGYTF. In DNA, the CDR3 is TGCAGCGTTGCAGGGGCAAGGGGCTACACCTTC.

V usage is TRBV4-2 and J usage is TRBJ1-1; D is ambiguous. V was pared by 2 bases and J by 1 base, with 11 bases between. CDR1 and CDR2 from the germline V gene are LGHNA and YNFKEQ. The CDR3 sequence is 15 residues long. Written as DNA, the CDR3 is TGTGCCAGCAGCCAATGGTACGAACCGAACACTGAAGCTTTCTTT. This gives the protein CASSQWYEPNTEAFF.

Concerning this clonotype itself: A junction end diverges from the germline sequence, so it may reflect a read error. The chain employs TRBV6-4 and TRBJ2-3; either TRBD1 or TRBD2 may fit D (6 bases each). Germline CDR1 is MRHNA and CDR2 is SNTAGT. The CDR3 contains 15 residues. CDR3 DNA: TGTGCCAGCAGTGAGGGGGGCGGTAGCACAGAGACGCAGTATTTT. This gives the protein CASSEGGGSTETQYF.

In this sample, this clonotype turned up a few times. The chain has TRBV9 and TRBJ2-4; TRBD1 matches at 11 bases. Trimming took 0 bases from V and 7 from J; bases not matched to a gene: 3. The CDR3 spans 15 residues. Germline CDR1 SGDLS, CDR2 YYNGEE. The CDR3 coding sequence is TGTGCCAGCAGCGTAGGTGGGACAGGGGGTAACATTCAGTACTTC. It yields the protein CASSVGGTGGNIQYF.

This chain uses TRBV19 with TRBJ2-1; D unresolved. Germline V lookup: CDR1 LNHDA, CDR2 SQIVND (reference sequence). The CDR3 consists of 13 residues. The CDR3 DNA reads TGTGCTTGTACGGCGTTTGATTACAATGAGCAGTTCTTC. Translated: CACTAFDYNEQFF.

The chain couples TRBV4-1 to TRBJ2-4, with 10 bases lining up with TRBD2. J was trimmed by 5 bases and V by 3 bases; bases with no gene match: 4. Germline values: CDR1 MGHRA, CDR2 YSYEKL. The CDR3 loop spans 15 amino acids. The CDR3 reads CASSQGAGGENIQYF. CDR3 DNA sequence: TGCGCCAGCAGCCAGGGAGCGGGAGGGGAAAACATTCAGTACTTC.